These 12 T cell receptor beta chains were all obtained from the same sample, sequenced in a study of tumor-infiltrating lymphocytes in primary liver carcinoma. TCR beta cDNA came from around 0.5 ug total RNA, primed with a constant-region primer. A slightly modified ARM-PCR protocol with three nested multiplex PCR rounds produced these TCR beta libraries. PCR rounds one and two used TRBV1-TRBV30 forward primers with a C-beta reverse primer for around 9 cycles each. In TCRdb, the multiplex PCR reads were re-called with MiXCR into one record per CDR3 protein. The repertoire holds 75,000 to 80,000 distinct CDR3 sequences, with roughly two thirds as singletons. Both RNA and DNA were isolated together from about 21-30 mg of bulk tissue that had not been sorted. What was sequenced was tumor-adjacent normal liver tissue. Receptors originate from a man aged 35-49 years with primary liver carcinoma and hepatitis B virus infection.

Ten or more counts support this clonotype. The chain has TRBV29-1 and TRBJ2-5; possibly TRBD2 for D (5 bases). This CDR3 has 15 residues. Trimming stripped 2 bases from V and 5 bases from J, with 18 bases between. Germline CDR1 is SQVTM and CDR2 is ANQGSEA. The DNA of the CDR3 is TGCAGCGTTGAATCCGCGGCGGGTAGATCGGAGACCCAGTACTTC. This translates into CSVESAAGRSETQYF.

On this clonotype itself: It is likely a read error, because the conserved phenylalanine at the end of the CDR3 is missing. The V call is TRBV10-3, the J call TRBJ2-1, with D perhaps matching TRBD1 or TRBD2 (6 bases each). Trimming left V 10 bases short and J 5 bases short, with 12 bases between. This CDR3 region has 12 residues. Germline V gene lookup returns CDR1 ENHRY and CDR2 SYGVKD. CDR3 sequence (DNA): TGTGCCACGCGGGACACCAACAATGAGCAGTTCTCC. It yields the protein CATRDTNNEQFS.

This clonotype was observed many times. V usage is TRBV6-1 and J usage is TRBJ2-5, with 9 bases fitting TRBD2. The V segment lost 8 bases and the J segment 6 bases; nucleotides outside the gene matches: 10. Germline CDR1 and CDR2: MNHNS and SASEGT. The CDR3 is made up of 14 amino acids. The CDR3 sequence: CASAIAGDSQTQYF. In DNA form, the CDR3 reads TGTGCCAGCGCCATAGCGGGAGACTCACAGACCCAGTACTTC.

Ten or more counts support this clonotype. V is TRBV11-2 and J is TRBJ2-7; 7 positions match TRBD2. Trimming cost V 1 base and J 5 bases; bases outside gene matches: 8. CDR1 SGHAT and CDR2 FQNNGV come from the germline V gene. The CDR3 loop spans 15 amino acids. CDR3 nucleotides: TGTGCCAGCAGCTTAGCGGGCGGGAGTCACGACGAGCAGTACTTC. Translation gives CASSLAGGSHDEQYF.

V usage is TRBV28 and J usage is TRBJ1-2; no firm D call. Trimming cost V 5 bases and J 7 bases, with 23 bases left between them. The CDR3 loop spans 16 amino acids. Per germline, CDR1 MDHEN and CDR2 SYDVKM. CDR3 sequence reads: CASSIQTEGAWRGYTF. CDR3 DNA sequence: TGTGCCAGCAGTATACAAACAGAGGGCGCTTGGCGTGGCTACACCTTC.

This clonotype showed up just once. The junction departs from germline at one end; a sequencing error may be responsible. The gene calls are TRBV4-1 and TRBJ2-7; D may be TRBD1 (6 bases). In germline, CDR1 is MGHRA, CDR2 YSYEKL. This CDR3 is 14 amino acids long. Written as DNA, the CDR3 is TGCGCCACTTCGAAGGGGGACGGAAACTACGTGCAGTACTTC. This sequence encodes CATSKGDGNYVQYF.

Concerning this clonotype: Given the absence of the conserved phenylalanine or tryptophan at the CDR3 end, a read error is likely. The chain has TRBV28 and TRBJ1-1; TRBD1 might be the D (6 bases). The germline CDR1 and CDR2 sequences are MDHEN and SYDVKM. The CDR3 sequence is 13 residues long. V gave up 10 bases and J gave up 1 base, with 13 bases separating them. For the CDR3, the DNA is TGTGCCACCCTGAACAGGGCGAACACTGAAGCTTTCATT. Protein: CATLNRANTEAFI.

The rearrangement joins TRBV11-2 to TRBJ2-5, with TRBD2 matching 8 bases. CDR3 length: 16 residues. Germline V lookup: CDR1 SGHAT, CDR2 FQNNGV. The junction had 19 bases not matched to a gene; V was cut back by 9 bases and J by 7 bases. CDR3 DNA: TGTGCCAGTAACCAAACTCCTGGCGGGGGGAAAGTGACCCAGTACTTC. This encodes CASNQTPGGGKVTQYF.

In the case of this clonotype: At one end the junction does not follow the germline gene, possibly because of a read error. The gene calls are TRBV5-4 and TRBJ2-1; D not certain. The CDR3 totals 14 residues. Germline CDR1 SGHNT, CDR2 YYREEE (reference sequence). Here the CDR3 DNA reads TGTGCTAGCAGCTTGGCATCCGTAAGGAATGAGCAGTTCTTC. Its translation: CASSLASVRNEQFF. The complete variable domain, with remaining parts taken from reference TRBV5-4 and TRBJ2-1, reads ETGVTQSPTHLIKTRGQQVTLRCSSQSGHNTVSWYQQALGQGPQFIFQYYREEENGRGNFPPRFSGLQFPNYSSELNVNALELDDSALYLCASSLASVRNEQFFGPGTRLTVL.

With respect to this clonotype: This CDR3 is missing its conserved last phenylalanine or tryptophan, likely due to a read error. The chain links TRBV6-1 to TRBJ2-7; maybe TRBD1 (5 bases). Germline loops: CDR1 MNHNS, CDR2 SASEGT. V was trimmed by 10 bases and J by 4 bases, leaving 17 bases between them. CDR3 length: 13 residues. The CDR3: CAIGAAVEYEQYL. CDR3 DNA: TGTGCCATAGGGGCCGCGGTAGAATACGAGCAGTACCTC.

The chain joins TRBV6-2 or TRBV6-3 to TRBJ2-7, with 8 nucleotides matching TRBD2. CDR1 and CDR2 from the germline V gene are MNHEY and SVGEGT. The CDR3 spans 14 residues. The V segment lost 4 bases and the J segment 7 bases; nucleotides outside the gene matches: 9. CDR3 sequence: CASSWMSGSGEQYF. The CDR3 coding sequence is TGTGCCAGCAGTTGGATGAGCGGGAGTGGGGAGCAGTACTTC.

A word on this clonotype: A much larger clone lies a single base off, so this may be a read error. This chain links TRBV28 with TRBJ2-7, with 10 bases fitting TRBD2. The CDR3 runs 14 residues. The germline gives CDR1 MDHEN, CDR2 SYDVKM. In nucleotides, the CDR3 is TGTGCCAGCATCCGTAGCGGGAGGTTTTACGAGCTGTACTTC. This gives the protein CASIRSGRFYELYF.